This T cell receptor (beta chain) was observed in a study of T-cell memory formation after mild COVID-19. This clonotype appeared a single time. TCRdb reanalysed the 5' RACE reads using MiXCR and keeps one entry per CDR3 protein. The profile shows about 35,000 distinct CDR3 sequences, roughly 21% of them singletons. The germline gives CDR1 SGHRS, CDR2 YFSETQ. The germline V and J ends were trimmed by 0 bases and 4 bases, with 8 bases remaining between them. The CDR3 has 13 amino acids. Sequencing was done on a sample of PBMCs or a T cell subset sorted from them (not recorded which). The chain combines TRBV5-1 with TRBJ2-7; D unclear. The receptor was isolated from an adult who had mild COVID-19 (a few samples of this study predate the infection). Cell type and time point are not known. In nucleotides, the CDR3 is TGCGCCAGCAGCTTGGGGCAGGAATACGAGCAGTACTTC. Amino acids: CASSLGQEYEQYF.